This T cell receptor (beta chain) was observed in a study of cytomegalovirus exposure and HLA in healthy donors. Study-wide points: Most TCR sequences were seen very rarely across donors, but some public TCRs occurred in many. Later analysis revealed greater clonal expansion in HLA-associated TCR beta chains than in equally common others.

Turning to this clone: Antigen: not known.

Germline-derived CDR1 and CDR2 are SQVTM and ANQGSEA. This CDR3 contains 15 residues. The V end lost 4 bases, the J end lost 4 bases, and 17 bases lay between the germline ends. 60 Vbeta and 13 Jbeta primers were used in PCR. This table comes from immunoSEQ multiplex PCR, and its TCRdb copy is limited to in-frame clones, with some not included. The sample holds around 40,000 clones; under 65% are singletons and the top ten take roughly 8.7%. This TCR came from a human donor in good health. The material sequenced was PBMCs. The rearrangement links TRBV29-1 to TRBJ2-1; tentative D call: TRBD2 (7 bases). CDR3: CSVAGRGPPYNEQFF. The DNA of the CDR3 is TGCAGCGTTGCTGGGCGGGGGCCGCCTTACAATGAGCAGTTCTTC.